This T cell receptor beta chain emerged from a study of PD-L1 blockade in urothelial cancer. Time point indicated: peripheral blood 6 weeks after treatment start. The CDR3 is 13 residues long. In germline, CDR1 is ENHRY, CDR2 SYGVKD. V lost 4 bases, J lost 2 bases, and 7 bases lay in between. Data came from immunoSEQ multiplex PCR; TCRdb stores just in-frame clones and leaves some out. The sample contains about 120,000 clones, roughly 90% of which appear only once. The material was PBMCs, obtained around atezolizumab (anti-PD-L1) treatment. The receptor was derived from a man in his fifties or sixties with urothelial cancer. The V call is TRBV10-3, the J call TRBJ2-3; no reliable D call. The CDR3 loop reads CAISAAVTDTQYF. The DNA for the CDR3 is TGTGCCATCAGTGCGGCGGTCACAGATACGCAGTATTTT.